A selection of T cell receptor beta chains follows, all from one sample in a study of blood T cell repertoires in COVID-19. Here immunoSEQ multiplex PCR was the method, and the copy in TCRdb shows in-frame clones only, minus some. The table shows about 140,000 clones, with around 83% occurring only once. The source material was peripheral blood. All receptors derive from a woman older than 75 with acute or convalescent COVID-19. Each CDR3 is given without its conserved first and last residue. Fields, in order: V gene, J gene, CDR3 protein.

TRBV5-1	TRBJ2-5	ASSLVQGRRFGQY
TRBV5-5	TRBJ1-1	ASSPDGGLKAF
TRBV19	TRBJ2-1	ASSILAAGPYNEQF
TRBV13	TRBJ2-1	ASTNYRAGEYNEQF
TRBV27	TRBJ1-6	ASSPSSYNSPLH
TRBV19	TRBJ2-1	ASSLIQVIANEQF
TRBV19	TRBJ2-7	ATSSTGLYEQY
TRBV12-1	TRBJ2-7	ASSSEVMTYEQY
TRBV28	TRBJ2-4	ASGLAGEAKNIQY
TRBV30	TRBJ2-1	AWSHGGSSYNEQF
TRBV6-5	TRBJ2-2	ASSRSGGMAGELF
TRBV28	TRBJ2-7	ASIDDRDLYEQY
TRBV5-5	TRBJ2-5	ASSFSGGARETQY
TRBV7-9	TRBJ1-2	ASSHWTGTERYGYT
TRBV4-2	TRBJ1-1	ASSPRGNTEAF
TRBV5-5	TRBJ2-1	ASSTAGTSGYNEQF
TRBV30	TRBJ2-7	AWRWDMDGEQY
TRBV4-2	TRBJ1-5	ASSHSGTGSNQPQH
TRBV11-2	TRBJ2-1	ASSFGLALYNEQF
TRBV25-1	TRBJ2-3	ASSGGTSETDTQY
TRBV10-3	TRBJ2-2	AISAWTSGGADGELF